This T cell receptor (beta chain) is from a study of CD8+ T cells in alopecia areata. Study-wide context: Treated patients received oral tofacitinib, 5 to 10 mg twice daily.

V was pared by 4 bases and J by 7 bases, with 13 bases of the junction left unmatched. The CDR3 is 15 amino acids. Germline V gene sequence: CDR1 SQVTM, CDR2 ANQGSEA. Treatment here: oral pan-JAK inhibitor, 5-10 mg twice daily. Lesional scalp punch biopsies and peripheral blood were collected from alopecia areata patients. Study outcomes and limitations: Many expanded lesional clones stayed in scalp and blood while on tofacitinib.

Following extraction, RNA underwent reverse transcription to cDNA, which served as the sequencing template. The method was immunoSEQ multiplex PCR; TCRdb's version includes in-frame clones alone and lacks a portion of them. The table shows 35,000 to 50,000 clones, with approximately 92% occurring only once. A word on this clone: Antigen specificity is unknown. This sample also contains other DNA sequences that code for the same CDR3.

The sample consisted of CD8+ T cells sorted from blood, taken at week 24, from a patient treated with tofacitinib. The chain links TRBV29-1 to TRBJ2-5, with 9 bases matching TRBD2. The TCR comes from a human donor with alopecia areata. The CDR3 nucleotides are TGCAGCGTTGTCCTCGCTAGCGGGACACCGGGGACCCAGTACTTC. Its translation is CSVVLASGTPGTQYF. Full variable domain (remainder filled in from reference TRBV29-1 and TRBJ2-5): SAVISQKPSRDICQRGTSLTIQCQVDSQVTMMFWYRQQPGQSLTLIATANQGSEATYESGFVIDKFPISRPNLTFSTLTVSNMSPEDSSIYLCSVVLASGTPGTQYFGPGTRLLVL.